Listed here are 18 T cell receptor beta chains from one sample, sequenced in a study of cytomegalovirus exposure and HLA in healthy donors. In the PCR, 60 Vbeta and 13 Jbeta primers were used. The repertoire was sequenced with immunoSEQ multiplex PCR; TCRdb's copy has only in-frame clones and lacks some. The sample holds roughly 200,000 clones, around 78% seen once. Sequencing used PBMCs. The receptors here all came from a man aged 30 to 39 in good health and CMV-seronegative.

This clone was found many times. The CDR3 DNA reads TGTGCCAGCACCCGTGCGTCTAATGAAAAACTGTTTTTT. The encoded protein is CASTRASNEKLFF. The chain combines TRBV6-5 with TRBJ1-4; no reliable D call. The CDR3 totals 13 residues. The germline V and J ends were trimmed by 7 bases and 3 bases, with 9 bases remaining between them. Germline CDR1 MNHEY, CDR2 SVGAGI.

V gene TRBV7-6 combines with J gene TRBJ2-7; 11 nucleotides match TRBD1. Germline loops: CDR1 SGHVS, CDR2 FNYEAQ. V lost 5 bases to trimming and J lost 2 bases; unmatched junction nucleotides: 5. The CDR3 sequence is 15 residues long. For the CDR3, the DNA is TGTGCCAGCAGCAATGGACAGGGGGCGGCCTACGAGCAGTACTTC. Residues: CASSNGQGAAYEQYF.

This chain uses TRBV29-1 with TRBJ2-7; 8 bases agree with TRBD2. This CDR3 spans 13 amino acids. The germline V gene has CDR1 SQVTM and CDR2 ANQGSEA. Trimming at V came to 6 bases and at J to 3 bases, leaving 7 bases not matched to a gene. CDR3 DNA: TGCAGCGTGTCGGGACTAGGGAGCTACGAGCAGTACTTC. The encoded protein is CSVSGLGSYEQYF.

The J gene is TRBJ2-2, the V gene TRBV29-1, with 15 bases identical to TRBD2. The length of the CDR3 is 21 residues. CDR1 SQVTM and CDR2 ANQGSEA come from the germline V gene. V shed 4 bases, J shed 6 bases, and the junction held 21 bases outside the gene matches. CDR3 in DNA: TGCAGCGTTGGCATATATGACAGGGGACTAGCGGGAGGCCAGGAGGCCGGGGAGCTGTTTTTT. This codes for CSVGIYDRGLAGGQEAGELFF.

V gene TRBV27 combines with J gene TRBJ2-3; maybe TRBD2 (6 bases). The CDR3 is made up of 14 amino acids. Germline V gene sequence: CDR1 MNHEY, CDR2 SMNVEV (reference sequence). The V and J ends lost 7 bases and 4 bases respectively, with 15 bases between them. Written as DNA, the CDR3 is TGTGCCAGCACTGGGACCGGGGGAGCAGATACGCAGTATTTT. Translation gives CASTGTGGADTQYF.

V and J are TRBV5-5 and TRBJ2-7, with D perhaps TRBD2 (6 bases). V lost 6 bases, J lost 6 bases, and 10 bases lay in between. Germline CDR1 reads SGHKS; CDR2 reads YYEKEE (reference sequence). The CDR3 spans 11 residues. CDR3 in DNA: TGTGCCAGCACCTGGGGGGTCGAGCAGTACTTC. Protein: CASTWGVEQYF.

The rearrangement links TRBV5-1 to TRBJ1-1; D not resolved. V lost 2 bases and J lost 0, with 8 bases in between. Germline assignment: CDR1 SGHRS and CDR2 YFSETQ. CDR3 length: 14 residues. The CDR3 coding sequence is TGCGCCAGCAGCTTCGGGGTCTTGAACACTGAAGCTTTCTTT. This codes for CASSFGVLNTEAFF.

This chain links TRBV27 with TRBJ1-6, with a tentative D call TRBD1 (6 bases). V lost 2 bases and J lost 13, with 12 bases in between. Germline assignment: CDR1 MNHEY and CDR2 SMNVEV (reference sequence). The CDR3 has 13 amino acids. CDR3 region: CASSLRAGVPLHF. The CDR3 DNA is TGTGCCAGCAGTTTAAGGGCAGGGGTCCCCCTCCACTTT.

The chain links TRBV7-9 to TRBJ2-1; 11 nucleotides agree with TRBD2. Germline CDR1 reads SEHNR; CDR2 reads FQNEAQ (reference sequence). The CDR3 is 16 residues long. V was clipped by 6 bases and J by 6 bases; unmatched bases: 10. The CDR3 loop is CASRRELAGVVNEQFF. The CDR3 DNA is TGTGCCAGCAGGCGAGAACTAGCGGGAGTAGTCAATGAGCAGTTCTTC.

The gene calls are TRBV27 and TRBJ2-7, with 7 positions matching TRBD1. Germline V gene sequence: CDR1 MNHEY, CDR2 SMNVEV (reference sequence). V was pared by 0 bases and J by 2 bases, with 4 bases of the junction left unmatched. The CDR3 spans 15 residues. CDR3 DNA sequence: TGTGCCAGCAGTTTATCGGGGACAGTAGCCTACGAGCAGTACTTC. Translated: CASSLSGTVAYEQYF.

This clone was seen a single time. The CDR3 nucleotides read TGTGCCAGCAGATATACAGGGGTCTATGGCTACACCTTC. Translating it yields CASRYTGVYGYTF. The genes are TRBV6-1 and TRBJ1-2; 7 bases are shared with TRBD1. J gave up 4 bases and V 6 bases, and 5 bases lay outside the gene matches. The CDR3 spans 13 residues. Germline values: CDR1 MNHNS, CDR2 SASEGT.

The chain recombines TRBV27 with TRBJ2-7; 8 bases are a match to TRBD2. Per germline, CDR1 MNHEY and CDR2 SMNVEV (reference sequence). The CDR3 contains 15 residues. V lost 2 bases to trimming and J lost 0 bases; unmatched junction nucleotides: 3. CDR3 protein: CASSLTSGGSYEQYF. In DNA, the CDR3 is TGTGCCAGCAGTTTAACCAGCGGGGGCTCCTACGAGCAGTACTTC.

This chain connects TRBV25-1 to TRBJ2-3; TRBD2 matches 7 bases. The germline gives CDR1 MGHDK, CDR2 SYGVNS. The length of the CDR3 is 14 residues. J was trimmed by 0 bases and V by 4 bases; bases with no gene match: 1. CDR3 sequence reads: CASSGLASTDTQYF. CDR3 nucleotide sequence: TGTGCCAGCAGTGGACTAGCCAGCACAGATACGCAGTATTTT.

The genes are TRBV29-1 and TRBJ2-5; TRBD2 matches 7 bases. Germline V CDR1 and CDR2: SQVTM, ANQGSEA. V was pared by 4 bases and J by 2 bases, with 10 bases of the junction left unmatched. CDR3 length: 15 residues. The CDR3 sequence is CSVGGVAGSQETQYF. The CDR3 nucleotides read TGCAGCGTTGGGGGGGTAGCGGGTAGTCAAGAGACCCAGTACTTC.

The chain has TRBV5-1 and TRBJ2-7, with 8 bases that match TRBD1. J lost 5 bases, V lost 4 bases, and 8 bases had no gene match. The germline V gene has CDR1 SGHRS and CDR2 YFSETQ. This CDR3 is built from 14 residues. The CDR3: CASSPGQGWNEQYF. The CDR3 nucleotides read TGCGCCAGCAGCCCAGGACAGGGATGGAACGAGCAGTACTTC.

The rearrangement joins TRBV7-9 to TRBJ2-7; TRBD1 matches at 9 bases. This CDR3 comprises 16 residues. The ends lost 1 base at V and 0 bases at J; junction bases unmatched: 4. CDR1 is SEHNR, CDR2 FQNEAQ, per germline (reference sequence). CDR3 loop: CASSLVGTGFSYEQYF. The CDR3 bases are TGTGCCAGCAGCTTAGTTGGGACAGGGTTCTCCTACGAGCAGTACTTC.

V usage is TRBV5-1 and J usage is TRBJ2-2, with TRBD1 as a possible D gene (7 bases). The CDR3 sequence is 18 residues long. V was cut by 4 bases and J by 6 bases, with 25 bases left in between. CDR1 SGHRS and CDR2 YFSETQ come from the germline V gene. The CDR3 region is CASSVINSGLDRAGELFF. CDR3 sequence (DNA): TGCGCCAGCAGCGTGATCAATAGCGGCCTTGACAGGGCCGGGGAGCTGTTTTTT.

J is TRBJ1-4 and V is TRBV6-6; TRBD1 is a possible D gene (6 bases). The CDR3 runs to 15 residues. Between the trimmed V and J ends, which lost 6 bases and 5 bases, there was a span of 16 bases. From germline, CDR1 is MNHNY and CDR2 SVGAGI (reference sequence). The CDR3 spells CASSPTGSGNEKLFF. CDR3 DNA: TGTGCCAGCAGCCCAACAGGGTCAGGAAATGAAAAACTGTTTTTT.